Listed below are T cell receptor beta chains from one sample, sequenced in a study of human T cells and chemical hapten exposure. TCRdb fed the RACE reads into MiXCR, producing one record per CDR3 protein. The sample contains under 130,000 distinct CDR3 sequences, around 34% of which appear only once. The source was whole blood, collected in connection with sensitization to the hapten diphenylcyclopropenone (DPC). The receptor set was obtained from a middle-aged man with alopecia areata. Some clones in this sample may be carry-over from other donors' samples. CDR3s include the opening cysteine and the closing phenylalanine or tryptophan. The order of the fields is J gene, V gene, D gene, clone size, CDR3 protein, CDR3 DNA. A D gene is named only where the DNA matches it firmly. Expanded clones are given a class, and other clones once, few, many or no size at all.

>TRBJ1-4|TRBV4-1|-|-
CASSQDPPATNEKLFF
TGCGCCAGCAGCCAAGATCCCCCCGCAACTAATGAAAAACTGTTTTTT
>TRBJ1-6|TRBV5-1|-|-
CASSMEGNSYNSPLHF
TGCGCCAGCAGCATGGAGGGTAACTCCTATAATTCACCCCTCCACTTT
>TRBJ1-5|TRBV12-3/TRBV12-4|TRBD1|-
CASSPNDRGTQPQHF
TGTGCCAGCAGTCCCAACGACAGGGGCACTCAGCCCCAGCATTTT
>TRBJ2-5|TRBV7-2|TRBD2|-
CASSRIAGGRETQYF
TGTGCCAGCAGCCGAATAGCGGGAGGGCGAGAGACCCAGTACTTC
>TRBJ2-1|TRBV9|-|few
CASSVGYYNEQFF
TGTGCCAGCAGCGTAGGATACTACAATGAGCAGTTCTTC
>TRBJ2-3|TRBV5-6|-|-
CASSPRERAAQYF
TGTGCCAGCAGCCCGAGAGAGCGGGCAGCGCAGTATTTT
>TRBJ2-3|TRBV7-2|-|-
CASSQGYTDTQYF
TGTGCCAGCAGCCAGGGGTACACAGATACGCAGTATTTT
>TRBJ2-3|TRBV4-3|-|few
CASSQDLGGRGADTQYF
TGCGCCAGCAGCCAAGATCTTGGAGGGAGAGGTGCAGATACGCAGTATTTT
>TRBJ2-7|TRBV28|TRBD1|few
CASRPLPGGLSYEQYF
TGTGCCAGCAGACCCCTTCCAGGGGGCCTCTCCTACGAGCAGTACTTC
>TRBJ2-5|TRBV7-2|-|few
CASSFAGAETQYF
TGTGCCAGCAGCTTTGCAGGAGCGGAGACCCAGTACTTC
>TRBJ2-5|TRBV5-4|TRBD2|-
CASSKGGIGETQYF
TGTGCCAGCAGCAAGGGAGGGATCGGAGAGACCCAGTACTTC
>TRBJ2-3|TRBV29-1|TRBD1|-
CSVEDRTGASTDTQYF
TGCAGCGTTGAAGATCGGACAGGAGCTAGCACAGATACGCAGTATTTT
>TRBJ1-1|TRBV5-1|-|-
CASSLQQGGTEAFF
TGCGCCAGCAGCCTCCAACAGGGAGGAACTGAAGCTTTCTTT
>TRBJ2-7|TRBV28|-|few
CASSFRKFEQYF
TGTGCCAGCAGTTTTCGGAAGTTCGAGCAGTACTTC
>TRBJ2-1|TRBV29-1|-|-
CSVEDSLHNEQFF
TGCAGCGTTGAAGACTCGCTCCACAATGAGCAGTTCTTC
>TRBJ2-7|TRBV4-3|-|few
CASSTGSEQYF
TGCGCCAGCAGCACGGGGTCCGAGCAGTACTTC
>TRBJ2-3|TRBV7-2|-|-
CASSPRMVTDTQYF
TGTGCCAGCAGCCCACGGATGGTCACAGATACGCAGTATTTT
>TRBJ1-5|TRBV29-1|-|few
CSVEHSGSSNQPQHF
TGCAGCGTCGAACACTCAGGGAGTAGCAATCAGCCCCAGCATTTT
>TRBJ2-5|TRBV5-1|-|few
CASSGPSYQETQYF
TGCGCCAGCAGCGGTCCCAGCTACCAAGAGACCCAGTACTTC
>TRBJ1-1|TRBV5-1|TRBD1|-
CASNPLGQGVGNTEAFF
TGCGCCAGCAATCCCTTGGGACAGGGGGTCGGAAACACTGAAGCTTTCTTT
>TRBJ2-3|TRBV12-3/TRBV12-4|TRBD2|few
CASRTTSGSPDTQYF
TGTGCCAGCAGAACGACTAGCGGGAGCCCAGATACGCAGTATTTT
>TRBJ1-2|TRBV29-1|TRBD1|-
CSVETRQGPLNYGYTF
TGCAGCGTTGAAACCCGACAGGGGCCCCTTAACTATGGCTACACCTTC
>TRBJ2-3|TRBV14|TRBD2|few
CASSLSGRDTQYF
TGTGCCAGCAGCCTTAGCGGGAGAGATACGCAGTATTTT
>TRBJ2-2|TRBV29-1|TRBD1|-
CSVMTGVTGELFF
TGCAGCGTCATGACAGGGGTCACCGGGGAGCTGTTTTTT
>TRBJ2-5|TRBV5-1|TRBD1|-
CASSLASGTGGDETQYF
TGCGCCAGCAGCTTGGCCAGCGGGACAGGGGGCGACGAGACCCAGTACTTC
>TRBJ1-5|TRBV10-3|TRBD1|few
CAISRGPGQPQHF
TGTGCCATCTCAAGGGGGCCGGGTCAGCCCCAGCATTTT
>TRBJ1-4|TRBV12-3/TRBV12-4|-|-
CASNSQQNEKLFF
TGTGCCAGCAATTCGCAGCAAAATGAAAAACTGTTTTTT
>TRBJ2-7|TRBV5-1|-|-
CASSDSYEQYF
TGCGCCAGCAGCGACTCCTACGAGCAGTACTTC
>TRBJ1-4|TRBV4-1|-|-
CASSQSLSTNEKLFF
TGCGCCAGCAGCCAATCCCTATCAACTAATGAAAAACTGTTTTTT
>TRBJ2-1|TRBV5-1|TRBD2|-
CASSNGLAGDWYNEQFF
TGCGCCAGCAGCAACGGACTAGCGGGAGATTGGTACAATGAGCAGTTCTTC
>TRBJ1-5|TRBV7-6|TRBD1|-
CASSPRQGSQPQHF
TGTGCCAGCAGTCCCCGACAGGGTAGTCAGCCCCAGCATTTT
>TRBJ1-3|TRBV20-1|-|-
CSAEPEGLNTIYF
TGCAGTGCTGAACCGGAGGGCTTAAACACCATATATTTT
>TRBJ2-7|TRBV5-4|-|-
CASSFERHYPYEQYF
TGTGCCAGCAGCTTTGAGCGGCACTACCCCTACGAGCAGTACTTC
>TRBJ2-3|TRBV20-1|TRBD1|few
CSATGTGSQHGTDTQYF
TGCAGTGCAACCGGGACAGGGAGCCAACACGGCACAGATACGCAGTATTTT
>TRBJ2-1|TRBV6-2/TRBV6-3|TRBD1|-
CASSPGQGRYNEQFF
TGTGCCAGCAGCCCCGGACAGGGCCGATACAATGAGCAGTTCTTC
>TRBJ2-1|TRBV18|TRBD2|few
CASSPPMGGRYNEQFF
TGTGCCAGCTCACCACCGATGGGGGGGAGATACAATGAGCAGTTCTTC
>TRBJ2-1|TRBV9|TRBD2|-
CASSASGLETYNEQFF
TGTGCCAGCAGCGCCTCCGGACTAGAGACCTACAATGAGCAGTTCTTC
>TRBJ2-3|TRBV12-3/TRBV12-4|-|-
CASSSLVTDTQYF
TGTGCCAGCAGTTCACTAGTCACAGATACGCAGTATTTT
>TRBJ2-5|TRBV28|-|-
CASSLARGTGQETQYF
TGTGCCAGCAGTTTGGCTAGAGGGACGGGGCAAGAGACCCAGTACTTC
>TRBJ1-5|TRBV24-1|TRBD1|-
CATSDSSGTGFYSNQPQHF
TGTGCCACCAGTGACTCCTCCGGGACAGGCTTCTATAGCAATCAGCCCCAGCATTTT
>TRBJ1-1|TRBV6-5|-|-
CASSKGRYTEAFF
TGTGCCAGCAGTAAGGGACGGTACACTGAAGCTTTCTTT
>TRBJ1-5|TRBV5-1|-|-
CASSLAGSRPQHF
TGCGCCAGCAGCTTGGCAGGGAGCCGGCCCCAGCATTTT
>TRBJ2-1|TRBV7-2|TRBD2|many
CASSLGTSGSSYNEQFF
TGTGCCAGCAGCTTAGGGACTAGCGGGAGCTCCTACAATGAGCAGTTCTTC
>TRBJ1-2|TRBV7-2|-|few
CASSQEIVNYGYTF
TGTGCCAGCAGCCAAGAGATAGTTAACTATGGCTACACCTTC
>TRBJ2-2|TRBV12-3/TRBV12-4|TRBD1|-
CASRGQGDTGELFF
TGTGCCAGCAGGGGACAGGGCGACACCGGGGAGCTGTTTTTT
>TRBJ1-1|TRBV7-8|-|-
CASSLARVYTEAFF
TGTGCCAGCAGCTTAGCTAGGGTATACACTGAAGCTTTCTTT
>TRBJ2-2|TRBV3-1|TRBD1|-
CASTRRDSKFRTGELFF
TGTGCCAGCACCCGCCGGGACAGTAAATTTCGCACCGGGGAGCTGTTTTTT
>TRBJ1-2|TRBV18|-|-
CASSPGRNYGYTF
TGTGCCAGCTCACCTGGCAGAAACTATGGCTACACCTTC
>TRBJ2-3|TRBV24-1|-|-
CATSDSADIADTQYF
TGTGCCACCAGTGATTCGGCTGACATTGCAGATACGCAGTATTTT
>TRBJ1-5|TRBV12-3/TRBV12-4|TRBD1|few
CASSFGTGNQPQHF
TGTGCCAGCAGTTTCGGGACAGGGAATCAGCCCCAGCATTTT
>TRBJ2-1|TRBV6-2/TRBV6-3|TRBD2|few
CASSYLSGTFSPNEQFF
TGTGCCAGCAGTTATCTTAGCGGGACCTTCAGCCCCAATGAGCAGTTCTTC
>TRBJ2-3|TRBV7-2|TRBD2|few
CASKLKLAGGSTDTQYF
TGTGCCAGCAAATTAAAACTAGCGGGAGGGAGCACAGATACGCAGTATTTT
>TRBJ1-1|TRBV5-1|-|few
CASSLESASSEAFF
TGCGCCAGCAGCTTGGAAAGTGCTTCGTCTGAAGCTTTCTTT